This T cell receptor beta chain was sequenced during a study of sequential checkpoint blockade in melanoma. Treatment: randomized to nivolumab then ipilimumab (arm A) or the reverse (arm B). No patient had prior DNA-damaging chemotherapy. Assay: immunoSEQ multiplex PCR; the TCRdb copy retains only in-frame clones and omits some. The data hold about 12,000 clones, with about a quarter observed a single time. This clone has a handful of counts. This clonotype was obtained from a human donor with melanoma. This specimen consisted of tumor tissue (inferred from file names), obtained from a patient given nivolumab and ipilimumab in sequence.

Here the CDR3 reads CASSSIAGDTDTQYF. CDR3 coding DNA: TGTGCCAGCAGCTCGATAGCGGGGGACACAGATACGCAGTATTTT. The gene calls are TRBV11-3 and TRBJ2-3; the match to TRBD2 covers 9 bases. Germline V gene data show CDR1 as SGHNT and CDR2 as YENEEA. Trimming took 4 bases from V and 2 from J; bases not matched to a gene: 4. The CDR3 runs to 15 residues. Supplemented by reference TRBV11-3 and TRBJ2-3, the full variable domain reads EAGVVQSPRYKIIEKKQPVAFWCNPISGHNTLYWYLQNLGQGPELLIRYENEEAVDDSQLPKDRFSAERLKGVDSTLKIQPAELGDSAVYLCASSSIAGDTDTQYFGPGTRLTVL.